This T cell receptor beta chain was documented in a study of blood T cell repertoires in COVID-19. The CDR3 spans 14 residues. CDR1 and CDR2 (germline): SGHRS, YFSETQ. J lost 6 bases, V lost 5 bases, and 11 bases had no gene match. This clone was seen only a few times. The assay was immunoSEQ multiplex PCR, and TCRdb's table has in-frame clones only and misses some. The data hold 35,000 to 45,000 clones, with around 75% observed a single time. The receptor comes from a man at least 80 years old with acute or convalescent COVID-19. Input material: peripheral blood. The V gene is TRBV5-1, the J gene TRBJ2-7; 7 positions match TRBD1. CDR3 residues: CASSEVQGLREQYF. CDR3 nucleotide sequence: TGCGCCAGCAGTGAGGTACAGGGGCTTCGCGAGCAGTACTTC.